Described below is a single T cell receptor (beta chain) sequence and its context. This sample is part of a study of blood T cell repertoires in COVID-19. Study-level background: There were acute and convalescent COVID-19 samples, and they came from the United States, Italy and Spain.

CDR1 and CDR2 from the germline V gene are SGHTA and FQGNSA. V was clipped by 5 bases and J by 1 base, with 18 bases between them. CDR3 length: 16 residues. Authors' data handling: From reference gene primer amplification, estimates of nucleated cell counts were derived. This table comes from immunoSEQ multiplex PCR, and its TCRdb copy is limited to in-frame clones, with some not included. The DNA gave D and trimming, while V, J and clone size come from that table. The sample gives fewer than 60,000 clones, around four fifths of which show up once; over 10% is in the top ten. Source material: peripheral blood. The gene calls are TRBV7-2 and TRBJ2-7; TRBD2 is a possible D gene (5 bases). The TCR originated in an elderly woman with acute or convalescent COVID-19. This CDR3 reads CASSPLGREVSYEQYF. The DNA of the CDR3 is TGTGCCAGCAGCCCCCTGGGGAGAGAAGTGTCCTACGAGCAGTACTTC.